The next 10 T cell receptor beta chains were all read from a single sample in a study of response to subunit inactivated influenza vaccine. In TCRdb, the RT-PCR reads were re-called with MiXCR into one record per CDR3 protein. The sample holds around 750,000 distinct CDR3 sequences; 21% are singletons and the top ten take roughly a tenth. Sequenced material: PBMCs from blood, taken 5 to 6 days after vaccination. These receptors came from a man aged 45-65 years who received an inactivated influenza vaccine.

This clonotype was detected a few times. V gene TRBV2 combines with J gene TRBJ1-2; 7 bases agree with TRBD1. The ends lost 0 bases at V and 4 bases at J; junction bases unmatched: 5. The CDR3 extends over 15 amino acids. Germline-derived CDR1 and CDR2 are SNHLY and FYNNEI. CDR3: CASSEAGGTVYGYTF. Here the CDR3 DNA reads TGTGCCAGCAGTGAAGCGGGGGGGACAGTCTATGGCTACACCTTC.

This clonotype has only a few counts. This chain links TRBV18 with TRBJ2-7; 9 bases map to TRBD1. The CDR3 extends over 15 amino acids. Germline CDR1 is KGHSH and CDR2 is LQKENI. V shed 4 bases and J 2 bases; nucleotides not matched to a gene: 6. CDR3 residues: CASSLLYRGPYEQYF. The CDR3 nucleotides are TGTGCCAGCTCACTCCTATACAGGGGGCCCTACGAGCAGTACTTC. Full variable domain (remainder filled in from reference TRBV18 and TRBJ2-7): NAGVMQNPRHLVRRRGQEARLRCSPMKGHSHVYWYRQLPEEGLKFMVYLQKENIIDESGMPKERFSAEFPKEGPSILRIQQVVRGDSAAYFCASSLLYRGPYEQYFGPGTRLTVT.

This clonotype was observed a handful of times. At one end the junction does not follow the germline gene, possibly because of a read error. This chain connects TRBV20-1 to TRBJ1-2; D call uncertain. Germline CDR1 and CDR2: DFQATT and SNEGSKA (reference sequence). The CDR3 contains 11 residues. The CDR3 protein is CSAIILGAYLF. DNA of the CDR3: TGCAGTGCTATCATCTTGGGCGCCTACCTCTTC.

The V and J genes are TRBV5-5 and TRBJ2-5; 10 nucleotides agree with TRBD1. CDR1 and CDR2 (germline): SGHKS, YYEKEE (reference sequence). Losses at the gene ends were 3 bases for V and 3 bases for J; bases not matched to a gene: 8. The CDR3 contains 16 residues. The CDR3 DNA sequence: TGTGCCAGCAGCTCAACTCCGGGACAGGGGAAAGAGACCCAGTACTTC. It specifies CASSSTPGQGKETQYF.

The chain uses TRBV7-9 and TRBJ2-1, with D hard to call. The CDR3 extends over 16 amino acids. Germline V lookup: CDR1 SEHNR, CDR2 FQNEAQ (reference sequence). The V end lost 1 base, the J end lost 0 bases, and 10 bases lay between the germline ends. The CDR3 reads CASSLVGLGSYNEQFF. CDR3 in DNA: TGTGCCAGCAGCTTAGTAGGGTTAGGCTCCTACAATGAGCAGTTCTTC.

This clonotype turned up a few times. This chain connects TRBV4-2 to TRBJ1-1; TRBD1 agrees at 7 bases. CDR1 is LGHNA, CDR2 YNFKEQ, per germline. The trim removed 3 bases at V and 7 bases at J, leaving 8 bases unmatched. The CDR3 has 14 residues. The CDR3 region has the DNA TGTGCCAGCAGCCACCAAGGGACAGTAGTTGAAGCTTTCTTT. Protein sequence: CASSHQGTVVEAFF.

The chain combines TRBV7-8 with TRBJ1-6; D perhaps matches TRBD1 (6 bases). Germline assignment: CDR1 SGHVS and CDR2 FQNEAQ. The V and J ends lost 0 bases and 14 bases respectively, with 20 bases between them. CDR3 length: 16 residues. The CDR3 DNA is TGTGCCAGCAGCTTAGCTTATTGGCAGGGTGAGGGGGCCCTCCACTTT. Its translation: CASSLAYWQGEGALHF.

This clonotype was counted ten times or more. V usage is TRBV12-3 or TRBV12-4 and J usage is TRBJ1-2, with D hard to call. Trimming pared 3 bases from V and 4 bases from J, leaving 15 bases between. The CDR3 extends over 15 amino acids. CDR3: CASSLRRSRGYGYTF. DNA for the CDR3: TGTGCCAGCAGTTTGAGACGTAGTCGCGGCTATGGCTACACCTTC.

The chain combines TRBV7-2 with TRBJ2-1, with D perhaps TRBD1 (6 bases). The CDR3 spans 14 residues. The ends were cut back, 1 base at V and 5 bases at J, with 9 bases in the middle. The V gene's germline CDR1 is SGHTA and CDR2 FQGNSA. CDR3 protein: CASSLGQVDNEQFF. In nucleotides, the CDR3 is TGTGCCAGCAGCTTAGGACAGGTCGACAATGAGCAGTTCTTC.

The chain recombines TRBV5-1 with TRBJ2-2, with a possible D match to TRBD2 (5 bases). CDR1 and CDR2 (germline): SGHRS, YFSETQ. The V end lost 4 bases, the J end lost 4 bases, and 8 bases lay between the germline ends. CDR3 length equals 13 residues. CDR3 region: CASSPEGTGELFF. The DNA for the CDR3 is TGCGCCAGCAGCCCAGAGGGCACCGGGGAGCTGTTTTTT.